This T cell receptor (beta chain) was sequenced for a study of OX40 agonist ivuxolimab in advanced cancers. Study observations and caveats: CD8+ T cells averaged more expanded clones than CD4+. At doses 0.1 to 3.0 mg/kg, CD4+ and CD8+ clones expanded.

Sequencing used immunoSEQ multiplex PCR; TCRdb keeps in-frame clones, though not all of them. The table shows under 80,000 clones, with less than 85% occurring only once. Comment on this clone: Its specificity is unknown.

It was autoimmune disease history or systemic immunosuppression that excluded patients. The CDR3 has 15 residues. In germline, CDR1 is SGHTS, CDR2 YDEGEE. V lost 2 bases, J lost 8 bases, and 7 bases stayed unmatched. Sample: CD4+ or CD8+ T cells sorted from blood, taken in a trial of the OX40 agonist ivuxolimab. J is TRBJ1-4 and V is TRBV5-8; 9 bases fit TRBD1. The sequence came from an adult with an advanced solid tumor such as melanoma, head and neck, liver or kidney cancer. The CDR3 DNA is TGTGCCAGCAGCTTAGGGGGAACAGGGGGCGAAAAACTGTTTTTT. Its protein is CASSLGGTGGEKLFF.